Below are 21 T cell receptor beta chains sequenced from a single sample in a study of T cell repertoires in cytomegalovirus infection. The antigens of these receptors remain unknown. Each CDR3 protein is one row after TCRdb ran MiXCR on the reads. Found here are about 120,000 distinct CDR3 sequences, around 30% of them singletons; the top ten hold roughly two fifths. The source material was CD8+ T cells from cultured PBMCs, sampled from culture after CMV antigen stimulation. These TCRs come from a human donor in good health (CMV status not recorded). Some clones in this sample may be carry-over from other donors' samples.

The chain is built from TRBV19 and TRBJ2-1; possibly TRBD1 for D (5 bases). V was cut by 6 bases and J by 3 bases, with 12 bases left in between. This CDR3 spans 14 amino acids. From germline, CDR1 is LNHDA and CDR2 SQIVND (reference sequence). DNA of the CDR3: TGTGCCAGTAGATGGGGCAGTGGCTACAATGAGCAGTTCTTC. It is translated as CASRWGSGYNEQFF.

This clonotype appeared many times. The chain links TRBV2 to TRBJ1-6; 8 bases agree with TRBD1. Trimming cost V 4 bases and J 9 bases; bases outside gene matches: 8. The CDR3 spans 15 residues. Per germline, CDR1 SNHLY and CDR2 FYNNEI. The DNA for the CDR3 is TGTGCCAGCAGTGCCGGACAGGGACGGGGTTCACCCCTCCACTTT. Encoded protein: CASSAGQGRGSPLHF. The full variable domain, completed using reference TRBV2 and TRBJ1-6, is EPEVTQTPSHQVTQMGQEVILRCVPISNHLYFYWYRQILGQKVEFLVSFYNNEISEKSEIFDDQFSVERPDGSNFTLKIRSTKLEDSAMYFCASSAGQGRGSPLHFGNGTRLTVT.

V usage is TRBV4-3 and J usage is TRBJ2-2; D ambiguous. V lost 0 bases to trimming and J lost 6 bases, with 8 bases between them. From germline, CDR1 is LGHNA and CDR2 YSLEER. CDR3 length: 14 residues. In nucleotides, the CDR3 is TGCGCCAGCAGCCAAGATGGGGTGCCCGGGGAGCTGTTTTTT. Its translation: CASSQDGVPGELFF.

There are a few counts of this clonotype. The junction departs from germline at one end; a sequencing error may be responsible. V and J are TRBV7-8 and TRBJ1-1; D might be TRBD1 (5 bases). This CDR3 comprises 15 residues. The V gene's germline CDR1 is SGHVS and CDR2 FQNEAQ. The DNA of the CDR3 is TGTGCCAGCAGCTCAGAGCCCGGGGGTTTCCCTGAATCTTTCTTT. Encoded protein: CASSSEPGGFPESFF. Looking up the rest from reference TRBV7-8 and TRBJ1-1 gives the full variable domain: GAGVSQSPRYKVAKRGQDVALRCDPISGHVSLFWYQQALGQGPEFLTYFQNEAQLDKSGLPSDRFFAERPEGSVSTLKIQRTQQEDSAVYLCASSSEPGGFPESFFGQGTRLTVV.

V usage is TRBV12-3 or TRBV12-4 and J usage is TRBJ2-1; 10 bases align to TRBD1. V lost 6 bases and J lost 4; bases outside the gene matches: 6. The CDR3 has 15 amino acids. This chain's CDR3 is CASSPTGQGYNEQFF. The CDR3 DNA reads as TGTGCCAGCAGCCCTACGGGACAGGGGTACAATGAGCAGTTCTTC.

CDR3 in DNA: TGTGCCAGCAGACTCCCTGGATGGAGCGAGCAGTACTTC. Its translation is CASRLPGWSEQYF. This chain uses TRBV28 with TRBJ2-7, with D hard to call. The CDR3 has 13 residues. Trimming stripped 6 bases from V and 6 bases from J, with 15 bases between. CDR1 is MDHEN, CDR2 SYDVKM, per germline. The variable domain in full, with the rest retrieved from reference TRBV28 and TRBJ2-7, is DVKVTQSSRYLVKRTGEKVFLECVQDMDHENMFWYRQDPGLGLRLIYFSYDVKMKEKGDIPEGYSVSREKKERFSLILESASTNQTSMYLCASRLPGWSEQYFGPGTRLTVT.

A few counts support this clonotype. The rearrangement joins TRBV6-6 to TRBJ1-4, with D unresolved. The CDR3 runs 15 residues. Germline loops: CDR1 MNHNY, CDR2 SVGAGI (reference sequence). With 1 base removed from V and 0 bases from J, the gap between germline ends came to 6 bases. DNA of the CDR3: TGTGCCAGCAGTTACTTGGACCCAACTAATGAAAAACTGTTTTTT. Protein product: CASSYLDPTNEKLFF.

This clonotype turned up a few times. This chain joins TRBV11-2 and TRBJ2-7; 8 bases align to TRBD2. The CDR3 covers 14 residues. Germline V gene sequence: CDR1 SGHAT, CDR2 FQNNGV. V was pared by 7 bases and J by 6 bases, with 11 bases of the junction left unmatched. CDR3 DNA: TGTGCCAGCAACACCGGGGGGGATCCACTCGAGCAGTACTTC. Its translation: CASNTGGDPLEQYF.

This clonotype appeared many times. CDR3 residues: CAIGETEEKLFF. CDR3 nucleotides: TGTGCCATCGGGGAAACGGAGGAAAAACTGTTTTTT. This chain links TRBV7-9 with TRBJ1-4; D remains unclear. The germline CDR1 and CDR2 sequences are SEHNR and FQNEAQ (reference sequence). The CDR3 covers 12 residues. Trimming took 10 bases from V and 8 from J, leaving 14 bases between them.

This clonotype was seen repeatedly, ten times or more. The chain couples TRBV27 to TRBJ1-1, with 11 bases lining up with TRBD1. The V and J ends lost 5 bases and 4 bases, in that order; junction bases with no gene match: 3. Germline CDR1 reads MNHEY; CDR2 reads SMNVEV (reference sequence). The CDR3 extends over 14 amino acids. The CDR3 protein is CASSPGTGGTEAFF. In nucleotides, the CDR3 is TGTGCCAGCAGTCCCGGGACAGGGGGCACTGAAGCTTTCTTT.

This rearrangement joins TRBV27 to TRBJ1-1, with no clear D. CDR1 is MNHEY and CDR2 is SMNVEV in the germline V gene (reference sequence). V was trimmed by 3 bases and J by 1 base, leaving 6 bases between them. There are 13 residues in the CDR3. CDR3 loop: CASSLSRNTEAFF. DNA of the CDR3: TGTGCCAGCAGTTTGTCTCGGAACACTGAAGCTTTCTTT.

This rearrangement joins TRBV6-6 to TRBJ2-7; no definite D call. The CDR3 length is 13 residues. Germline CDR1 MNHNY, CDR2 SVGAGI (reference sequence). Trimming stripped 2 bases from V and 6 bases from J, with 11 bases between. CDR3 in amino acids: CASSYVDLGEQYF. The CDR3 DNA reads as TGTGCCAGCAGTTACGTGGATTTGGGCGAGCAGTACTTC.

This sequence joins TRBV12-3 or TRBV12-4 and TRBJ1-3; D possibly corresponds to TRBD1 (6 bases). V was cut by 6 bases and J by 7 bases, with 22 bases left in between. This CDR3 is built from 16 residues. CDR3 sequence: CASRISTGSRLNTIYF. The DNA for the CDR3 is TGTGCCAGCAGGATCAGCACAGGGTCAAGACTCAACACCATATATTTT.

This rearrangement joins TRBV24-1 to TRBJ2-2, with unresolved D. Germline V gene data show CDR1 as KGHDR and CDR2 as SFDVKD. CDR3 length: 17 residues. V gave up 1 base and J gave up 6 bases, with 17 bases separating them. CDR3 DNA sequence: TGTGCCACCAGTGATTTTTATTCTCAGGATCAGGCCGGGGAGCTGTTTTTT. This gives the protein CATSDFYSQDQAGELFF.

This clonotype has at least ten counts. This chain uses TRBV20-1 with TRBJ2-7; D call uncertain. Trimming removed 6 bases from V and 0 bases from J, with 12 bases in between. Germline lookup yields CDR1 DFQATT and CDR2 SNEGSKA (reference sequence). There are 13 residues in the CDR3. The CDR3 coding sequence is TGCAGTGCCACAGACATACGCTCCTACGAGCAGTACTTC. As protein: CSATDIRSYEQYF.

The chain employs TRBV18 and TRBJ1-4; no clear D. CDR1 KGHSH and CDR2 LQKENI come from the germline V gene. V was trimmed by 2 bases and J by 2 bases, leaving 6 bases between them. There are 14 residues in the CDR3. CDR3 in amino acids: CASSPFATNEKLFF. CDR3 coding DNA: TGTGCCAGCTCACCATTTGCTACTAATGAAAAACTGTTTTTT. Filled out from reference TRBV18 and TRBJ1-4, the complete variable domain reads NAGVMQNPRHLVRRRGQEARLRCSPMKGHSHVYWYRQLPEEGLKFMVYLQKENIIDESGMPKERFSAEFPKEGPSILRIQQVVRGDSAAYFCASSPFATNEKLFFGSGTQLSVL.

The rearrangement joins TRBV7-9 to TRBJ1-1; 7 bases map to TRBD1. The CDR3 runs 15 residues. V shed 2 bases and J 1 base; nucleotides not matched to a gene: 4. The germline gives CDR1 SEHNR, CDR2 FQNEAQ (reference sequence). CDR3 region: CASSLWTGRNTEAFF. In DNA form, the CDR3 reads TGTGCCAGCAGCTTATGGACAGGTCGGAACACTGAAGCTTTCTTT.

This clonotype turned up a few times. The V gene is TRBV6-5, the J gene TRBJ2-1, with 7 bases identical to TRBD2. The CDR3 spans 14 residues. Unmatched junction bases numbered 3, after V lost 0 bases and J lost 7 bases. Germline V CDR1 and CDR2: MNHEY, SVGAGI. The CDR3 spells CASSYSGLGNEQFF. The CDR3 DNA reads TGTGCCAGCAGTTACTCTGGACTAGGTAATGAGCAGTTCTTC.

On this clonotype: Since the CDR3 does not end with the conserved phenylalanine or tryptophan, this likely comes from a read error. The rearrangement uses TRBV6-1 and TRBJ2-4; D uncertain. The germline V and J ends were trimmed by 2 bases and 8 bases, with 10 bases remaining between them. Germline V gene sequence: CDR1 MNHNS, CDR2 SASEGT. The CDR3 has 13 residues. CDR3 sequence reads: CASSEFRFDIQYI. Written as DNA, the CDR3 is TGTGCCAGCAGTGAATTTAGGTTCGACATTCAGTACATC.

This chain connects TRBV7-9 to TRBJ2-3; D unclear. Germline CDR1 is SEHNR and CDR2 is FQNEAQ (reference sequence). V dropped 1 base and J dropped 3 bases, with 8 bases sitting between them. The CDR3 extends over 14 amino acids. The CDR3 nucleotides are TGTGCCAGCAGCTTAGTGAGAGTAACAGATACGCAGTATTTT. It codes for CASSLVRVTDTQYF.

The sample holds a few counts of this clonotype. The rearrangement joins TRBV7-6 to TRBJ2-7; D perhaps matches TRBD1 (6 bases). The length of the CDR3 is 20 residues. Germline values: CDR1 SGHVS, CDR2 FNYEAQ. The V gene lost 3 bases and the J gene lost 4 bases, with 31 bases spanning the gap. DNA for the CDR3: TGTGCCAGCAGCTTTCCACAGGGCGAGCGCGAAAACTCAACCTTTTACGAGCAGTACTTC. Residues: CASSFPQGERENSTFYEQYF.